This T cell receptor (beta chain) was identified in a study of beta chain features in type 1 diabetes. About the research overall: Examination covered almost 110,000,000 sorted cells spanning all samples. Study outcomes and limitations: Naive, central memory and regulatory TCRB repertoires appeared more similar among patients than healthy donors.

For this clone: The antigen is unknown.

TCRB transcripts that were expressed got sequenced, as all of the isolated RNA had been reverse transcribed. Libraries were prepared by immunoSEQ multiplex PCR; TCRdb keeps only in-frame clonotypes and omits some of them. The sample carries 90,000 to 110,000 clones, 30% to 50% recorded once. Unmatched junction bases numbered 13, after V lost 5 bases and J lost 5 bases. Germline V CDR1 and CDR2: MDHEN, SYDVKM. This CDR3 contains 16 residues. The V gene is TRBV28, the J gene TRBJ2-7; 9 positions match TRBD1. Sequencing used stem cell memory CD4+ T cells from blood. This clonotype originated in a woman aged 18-30 years in good health. CDR3 sequence (DNA): TGTGCCAGCAGTCCCTTAGGGGGACAGGGTGGCCACGAGCAGTACTTC. Translated: CASSPLGGQGGHEQYF.